This TCR beta chain was recovered during a study of T cells expressing NK-cell markers. General study results and limits: Roughly 6 donors had dominant NKG2C+ clonotypes that comprised roughly 1.0-8% of their CD8+ T cells.

Remarks on this clonotype: Its antigen is not identified.

For TCR beta, cDNA was produced by 5'RACE template switching with UMIs. Reanalyzing the 5' RACE reads, TCRdb keeps one entry per CDR3 protein, without DNA. The sample includes roughly 380,000 distinct CDR3 sequences. This sequence was found in a man aged 18 to 69 in good health. The sample consisted of blood T cells: a sorted CD56 or NKG2C T cell subset, CD4+ or CD8+ T cells, or bulk PBMC T cells (not recorded which).

CDR3 sequence reads: CSARLRTGELFF. J is TRBJ2-2 and V is TRBV20-1. The CDR3 runs 12 residues. Germline V gene sequence: CDR1 DFQATT, CDR2 SNEGSKA (reference sequence).